The 15 T cell receptor beta chains presented below share a single source sample, sequenced in a study of blood T cell repertoires in COVID-19. Libraries were prepared by immunoSEQ multiplex PCR; TCRdb keeps only in-frame clonotypes and omits some of them. The profile shows approximately 250,000 clones, around 89% of them singletons. Sequenced: PBMCs or T cells enriched from blood (not recorded which). Receptor source: a woman aged 30 to 39 who had recovered from COVID-19.

This clone was seen a few times. The chain has TRBV10-3 and TRBJ1-1; 7 bases fit TRBD1. Per the germline V gene, CDR1 is ENHRY and CDR2 is SYGVKD. The CDR3 runs to 14 residues. The ends lost 6 bases at V and 2 bases at J; junction bases unmatched: 6. In DNA, the CDR3 is TGTGCCATCAGACAAGACAGGGACAACACTGAAGCTTTCTTT. Its protein product is CAIRQDRDNTEAFF.

The CDR3 nucleotides are TGTGCCAGCAGTACCCAGCAGACAAATTCACCCCTCCACTTT. Protein: CASSTQQTNSPLHF. The rearrangement joins TRBV11-2 to TRBJ1-6; no definite D call. Germline V lookup: CDR1 SGHAT, CDR2 FQNNGV. The V end lost 6 bases, the J end lost 7 bases, and 13 bases lay between the germline ends. The CDR3 extends over 14 amino acids.

The chain has TRBV7-8 and TRBJ2-2; perhaps TRBD2 as D (6 bases). V lost 4 bases and J 2 bases, leaving 11 bases between the germline ends. Germline V gene data show CDR1 as SGHVS and CDR2 as FQNEAQ. The CDR3 has 15 residues. The CDR3 nucleotides read TGTGCCAGCAGCTCCCGGGACTTCAACACCGGGGAGCTGTTTTTT. It encodes CASSSRDFNTGELFF.

The gene calls are TRBV30 and TRBJ1-3, with TRBD1 as a possible D gene (6 bases). The CDR3 is made up of 12 amino acids. CDR1 GTSNPN and CDR2 SVGIG come from the germline V gene (reference sequence). V lost 5 bases and J lost 4, with 9 bases in between. In DNA form, the CDR3 reads TGTGCCTGGGGGGGGCTCGGAAACACCATATATTTT. Translation gives CAWGGLGNTIYF.

The rearrangement links TRBV10-3 to TRBJ1-5; 7 bases agree with TRBD1. This CDR3 contains 18 residues. CDR1 and CDR2 (germline): ENHRY, SYGVKD. Unmatched junction bases numbered 14, after V lost 0 bases and J lost 6 bases. CDR3 DNA sequence: TGTGCCATCAGTGAGTCGACCCCCCGAACAGGGGCCGGTCAGCCCCAGCATTTT. It codes for CAISESTPRTGAGQPQHF.

The rearrangement uses TRBV6-1 and TRBJ2-7; D remains unclear. The V end was cut by 3 bases, the J end by 2 bases, with 5 bases between. The germline V gene encodes CDR1 MNHNS and CDR2 SASEGT. This CDR3 comprises 12 residues. The CDR3 region has the DNA TGTGCCAGCAGTGACGGTGCCTACGAGCAGTACTTC. Its protein product is CASSDGAYEQYF.

With respect to this clone: Other nucleotide sequences in the sample specify the same CDR3. J is TRBJ2-7 and V is TRBV9, with 7 bases matching TRBD2. Germline V gives CDR1 SGDLS, CDR2 YYNGEE. The CDR3 totals 15 residues. V trimming: 0 bases; J trimming: 0 bases; junction bases outside the gene matches: 3. CDR3 sequence reads: CASSVGAGVSYEQYF. The CDR3 DNA sequence: TGTGCCAGCAGCGTAGGTGCGGGAGTCTCCTACGAGCAGTACTTC.

This chain connects TRBV24-1 to TRBJ1-5, with TRBD1 matching 7 bases. Losses at the gene ends were 4 bases for V and 7 bases for J; bases not matched to a gene: 12. The CDR3 extends over 16 amino acids. Germline lookup yields CDR1 KGHDR and CDR2 SFDVKD. CDR3: CATSETRDSAIQPQHF. The CDR3 DNA reads TGTGCCACCAGTGAAACTAGGGACAGTGCTATCCAGCCCCAGCATTTT.

The chain employs TRBV19 and TRBJ1-1; tentatively, D is TRBD1 (6 bases). With 3 bases removed from V and 0 bases from J, the gap between germline ends came to 14 bases. The CDR3 covers 16 residues. CDR1 and CDR2 (germline): LNHDA, SQIVND (reference sequence). The CDR3, as DNA: TGTGCCAGTAGTATCAACAGGGAAGGGGTGAACACTGAAGCTTTCTTT. Protein: CASSINREGVNTEAFF.

The rearrangement uses TRBV19 and TRBJ1-2; 10 bases map to TRBD1. Trimming removed 5 bases from V and 6 bases from J; junction bases left unmatched: 12. CDR3 size: 16 residues. The V gene's germline CDR1 is LNHDA and CDR2 SQIVND (reference sequence). CDR3 nucleotides: TGTGCCAGTAGTTTCCACCGGGACAGGGGAAACGATGGCTACACCTTC. It is translated as CASSFHRDRGNDGYTF.

V usage is TRBV27 and J usage is TRBJ1-1; TRBD1 matches 11 bases. Germline loops: CDR1 MNHEY, CDR2 SMNVEV (reference sequence). The CDR3 length is 15 residues. The V and J ends lost 6 bases and 5 bases, in that order; junction bases with no gene match: 8. The CDR3 region is CASRSSGTGGTEAFF. Written as DNA, the CDR3 is TGTGCCAGCAGGTCCTCCGGGACAGGGGGTACTGAAGCTTTCTTT.

V usage is TRBV6-5 and J usage is TRBJ2-1, with 9 positions matching TRBD2. CDR1 MNHEY and CDR2 SVGAGI come from the germline V gene. The length of the CDR3 is 14 residues. Trimming took 0 bases from V and 7 from J; bases not matched to a gene: 1. The CDR3 nucleotides read TGTGCCAGCAGTTACTCGAGCGGGAGGAATGAGCAGTTCTTC. This codes for CASSYSSGRNEQFF.

Only one count was recorded for this clone. The chain combines TRBV15 with TRBJ2-6; TRBD1 might be the D (6 bases). Trimming cost V 1 base and J 0 bases, with 10 bases left between them. The CDR3 sequence is 17 residues long. CDR1 and CDR2 from the germline V gene are LNHNV and YYDKDF (reference sequence). The CDR3 sequence is CATSRGTVHSGANVLTF. The CDR3 coding sequence is TGTGCCACCAGCAGAGGGACAGTGCACTCTGGGGCCAACGTCCTGACTTTC.

Concerning this clone itself: The same CDR3 can be traced to other DNA sequences in this sample. V and J are TRBV7-2 and TRBJ1-2; 10 nucleotides match TRBD1. The CDR3 runs to 14 residues. Germline loops: CDR1 SGHTA, CDR2 FQGNSA. The V and J ends lost 0 bases and 8 bases, in that order; junction bases with no gene match: 3. In DNA, the CDR3 is TGTGCCAGCAGCTTAGCGGACAGGGGGGAGGGCTACACCTTC. Residues: CASSLADRGEGYTF.

The V and J genes are TRBV20-1 and TRBJ2-3, with D tentatively TRBD2 (6 bases). Germline CDR1 reads DFQATT; CDR2 reads SNEGSKA (reference sequence). V lost 3 bases to trimming and J lost 3 bases, with 13 bases between them. The CDR3 consists of 14 residues. CDR3 region: CSASNPGVTDTQYF. The CDR3 nucleotides read TGCAGTGCTAGTAACCCGGGAGTGACAGATACGCAGTATTTT.